The T cell receptor beta chain described here comes from a study of OX40 agonist ivuxolimab in advanced cancers. Study details: Ivuxolimab, an agonist antibody against OX40 (CD134), was given to patients. Earlier anti-PD-1, anti-PD-L1 or anti-CTLA-4 therapy was permitted; around 40% had received some.

This clone appeared a single time. Its antigen is still unknown. Sequencing was performed with immunoSEQ multiplex PCR; in TCRdb, only in-frame clones are kept and a portion is missing. The table has more than 75,000 clones, about 85% seen once. General study points: At 0.1 to 3.0 mg/kg, CD4+ and CD8+ blood T cells expanded clonally by week 6.

CDR1 SGDLS and CDR2 YYNGEE come from the germline V gene. The ends were cut back, 0 bases at V and 1 base at J, with 7 bases in the middle. CDR3 size: 14 residues. This TCR was sampled from an adult with an advanced solid tumor such as melanoma, head and neck, liver or kidney cancer. This sequence joins TRBV9 and TRBJ2-5; D may be TRBD1 (5 bases). The sequences come from CD4+ or CD8+ T cells sorted from blood, collected in a trial of the OX40 agonist ivuxolimab. The CDR3 is CASSVGQFQETQYF. In nucleotides, the CDR3 is TGTGCCAGCAGCGTAGGACAGTTCCAAGAGACCCAGTACTTC.